The entry below describes one TCR beta chain. The antigen is not known. This specimen belongs to a study of T cell responses to AZD1222 COVID-19 vaccine. The length of the CDR3 is 14 residues. The V and J ends lost 6 bases and 5 bases respectively, with 13 bases between them. The germline CDR1 and CDR2 sequences are MDHEN and SYDVKM. Here immunoSEQ multiplex PCR was the method, and the copy in TCRdb shows in-frame clones only, minus some. The profile covers about 77,000 clones, with more than 85% appearing a single time and under 5% taken by the ten largest. Findings and limits, study-wide: None of the repertoires were sampled until the peak T cell response had passed. Just a handful of people given AZD1222 tested seropositive at baseline.

Doses given second, at about 4 or about 12 weeks, were pooled. The receptor comes from an adult who received the AZD1222 COVID-19 vaccine. This chain joins TRBV28 and TRBJ2-2; D uncertain. Sequences were derived from peripheral blood, sampled 28 days after the second AZD1222 dose. The CDR3 region is CASRPPGVTGELFF. The CDR3 nucleotides are TGTGCCAGCAGACCCCCCGGAGTAACCGGGGAGCTGTTTTTT. Complete variable domain (other parts from reference TRBV28 and TRBJ2-2): DVKVTQSSRYLVKRTGEKVFLECVQDMDHENMFWYRQDPGLGLRLIYFSYDVKMKEKGDIPEGYSVSREKKERFSLILESASTNQTSMYLCASRPPGVTGELFFGEGSRLTVL.